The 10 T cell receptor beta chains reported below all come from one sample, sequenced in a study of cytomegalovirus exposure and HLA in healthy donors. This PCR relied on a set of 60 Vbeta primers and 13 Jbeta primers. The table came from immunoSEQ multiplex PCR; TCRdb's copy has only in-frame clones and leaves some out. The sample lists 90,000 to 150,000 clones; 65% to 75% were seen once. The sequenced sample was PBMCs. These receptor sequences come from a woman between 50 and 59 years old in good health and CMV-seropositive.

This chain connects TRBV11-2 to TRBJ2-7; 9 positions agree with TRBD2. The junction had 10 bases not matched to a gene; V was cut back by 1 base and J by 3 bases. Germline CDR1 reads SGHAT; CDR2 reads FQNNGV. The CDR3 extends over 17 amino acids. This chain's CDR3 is CASSLAQISGGNYEQYF. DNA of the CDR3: TGTGCCAGCAGCTTAGCACAGATTAGCGGGGGCAACTACGAGCAGTACTTC.

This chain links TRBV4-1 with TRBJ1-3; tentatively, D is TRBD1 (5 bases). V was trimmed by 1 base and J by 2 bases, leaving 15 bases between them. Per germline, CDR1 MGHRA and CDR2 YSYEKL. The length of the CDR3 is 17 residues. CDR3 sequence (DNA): TGCGCCAGCAGCCAAGCAAGTGGGGCGGCGGCTGGAAACACCATATATTTT. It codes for CASSQASGAAAGNTIYF.

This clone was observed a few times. The CDR3 nucleotides read TGTGCCTGGAGTGTGGGACAGGGGAGCGAAAAACTGTTTTTT. It specifies CAWSVGQGSEKLFF. The chain employs TRBV30 and TRBJ1-4; 10 nucleotides align to TRBD1. Germline CDR1 is GTSNPN and CDR2 is SVGIG (reference sequence). Trimming cost V 0 bases and J 8 bases; bases outside gene matches: 3. The length of the CDR3 is 14 residues.

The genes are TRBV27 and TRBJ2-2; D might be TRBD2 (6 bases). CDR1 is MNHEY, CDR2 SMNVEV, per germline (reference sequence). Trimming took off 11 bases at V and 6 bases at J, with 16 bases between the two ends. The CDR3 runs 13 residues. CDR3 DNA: TGTGCCTCGCGGAGGGCGCCGGCCGGGGAGCTGTTTTTT. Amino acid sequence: CASRRAPAGELFF.

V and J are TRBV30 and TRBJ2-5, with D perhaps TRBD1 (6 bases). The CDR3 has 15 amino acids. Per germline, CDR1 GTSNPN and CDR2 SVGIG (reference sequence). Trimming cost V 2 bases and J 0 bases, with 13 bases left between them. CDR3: CAWSSLWTDQETQYF. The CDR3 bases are TGTGCCTGGAGTTCCCTTTGGACAGACCAAGAGACCCAGTACTTC.

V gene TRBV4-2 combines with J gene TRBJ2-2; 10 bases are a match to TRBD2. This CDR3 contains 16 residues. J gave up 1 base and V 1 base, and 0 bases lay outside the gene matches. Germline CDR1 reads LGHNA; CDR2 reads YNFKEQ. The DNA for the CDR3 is TGTGCCAGCAGCCAAGCTAGCGGGGGGAACACCGGGGAGCTGTTTTTT. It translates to CASSQASGGNTGELFF.

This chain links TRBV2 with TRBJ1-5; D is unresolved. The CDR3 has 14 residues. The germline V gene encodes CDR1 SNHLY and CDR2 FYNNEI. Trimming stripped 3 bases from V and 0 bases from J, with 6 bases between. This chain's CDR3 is CASSDLSSNQPQHF. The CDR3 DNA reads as TGTGCCAGCAGTGATCTGTCTAGCAATCAGCCCCAGCATTTT.

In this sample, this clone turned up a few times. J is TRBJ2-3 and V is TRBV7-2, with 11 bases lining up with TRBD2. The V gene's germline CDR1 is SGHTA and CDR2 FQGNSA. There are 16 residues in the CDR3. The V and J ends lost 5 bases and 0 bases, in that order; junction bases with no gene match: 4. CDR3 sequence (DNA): TGTGCCAGCAGCCTAAGGACTAGCGGGAGCACAGATACGCAGTATTTT. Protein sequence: CASSLRTSGSTDTQYF.

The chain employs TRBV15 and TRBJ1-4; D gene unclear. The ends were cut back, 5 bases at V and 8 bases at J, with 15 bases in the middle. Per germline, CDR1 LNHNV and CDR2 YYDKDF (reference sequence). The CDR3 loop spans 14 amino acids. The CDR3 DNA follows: TGTGCCACCAGCCGACGGAGGGAAGAGGAAAAACTGTTTTTT. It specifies CATSRRREEEKLFF.

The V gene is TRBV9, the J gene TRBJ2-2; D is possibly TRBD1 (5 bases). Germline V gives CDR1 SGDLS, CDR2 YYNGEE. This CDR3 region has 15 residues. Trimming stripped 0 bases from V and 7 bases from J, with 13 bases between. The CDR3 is CASSVAQGTGGELFF. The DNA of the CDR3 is TGTGCCAGCAGCGTAGCCCAGGGTACGGGCGGGGAGCTGTTTTTT.